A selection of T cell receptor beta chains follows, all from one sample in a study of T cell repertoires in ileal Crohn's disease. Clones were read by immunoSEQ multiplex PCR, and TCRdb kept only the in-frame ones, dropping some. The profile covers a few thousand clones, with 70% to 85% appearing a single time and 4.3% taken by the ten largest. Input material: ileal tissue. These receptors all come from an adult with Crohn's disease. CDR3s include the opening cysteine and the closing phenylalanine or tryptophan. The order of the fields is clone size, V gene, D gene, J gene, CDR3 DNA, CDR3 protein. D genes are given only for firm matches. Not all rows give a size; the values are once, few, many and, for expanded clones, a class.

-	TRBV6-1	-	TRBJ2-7	TGTGCCAGCAGTGAAGCTGGATACGAGCAGTACTTC	CASSEAGYEQYF
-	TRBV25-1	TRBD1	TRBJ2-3	TGTGCCAGCAGTGGGGTGGGACAGGGCACAGATACGCAGTATTTT	CASSGVGQGTDTQYF
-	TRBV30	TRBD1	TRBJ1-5	TGTGCCTGGAGTCGGGGACAGGAGTATCAGCCCCAGCATTTT	CAWSRGQEYQPQHF
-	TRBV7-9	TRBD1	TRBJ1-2	TGTGCCAGCAGCCCCCGGGACAGACGAGCTAACTATGGCTACACCTTC	CASSPRDRRANYGYTF
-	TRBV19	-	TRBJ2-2	TGTGTCAGTAGTATGAACACCGGGGAGCTGTTTTTT	CVSSMNTGELFF
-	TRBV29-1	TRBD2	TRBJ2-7	TGCAGCGTTGAGACGGGGGGGATCTACGAGCAGTACTTC	CSVETGGIYEQYF
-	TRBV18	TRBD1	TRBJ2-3	TGTGCCAGCTCACCACCTGGACAGGGTCGTGATACGCAGTATTTT	CASSPPGQGRDTQYF
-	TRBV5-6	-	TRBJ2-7	TGTGCCAGCAGCTCCCCAGGACACTCCTACGAGCAGTACTTC	CASSSPGHSYEQYF
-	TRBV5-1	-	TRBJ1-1	TGCGCCAGCAGCTCCGGGCTAAACACTGAAGCTTTCTTT	CASSSGLNTEAFF
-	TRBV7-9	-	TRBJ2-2	TGTGCCAGCTTGAGGGGAAACACCGGGGAGCTGTTTTTT	CASLRGNTGELFF
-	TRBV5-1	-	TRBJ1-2	TGCGCCAGCAGGACCGACGGATATGGCTACACCTTC	CASRTDGYGYTF
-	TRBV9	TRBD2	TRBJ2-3	TGTGCCAGCAGCGTAGGGGCGGGAGGGCTTACAGATACGCAGTATTTT	CASSVGAGGLTDTQYF
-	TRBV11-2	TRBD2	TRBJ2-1	TGTGCCAGCAGCAAGATAATAGCGGGAGGCCACAATGAGCAGTTCTTC	CASSKIIAGGHNEQFF
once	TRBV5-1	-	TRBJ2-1	TGCGCCAGCAGCTTGGGGAACACTAGGAGTGAGCAGTTCTTC	CASSLGNTRSEQFF
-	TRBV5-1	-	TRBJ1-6	TGCGCCAGCGGAACTGGACAGTATAATTCACCCCTCCACTTT	CASGTGQYNSPLHF
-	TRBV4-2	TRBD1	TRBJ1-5	TGTGCCAGCAGCCAAGAAGGGGGCTCCTTAGGGGCCCAGCATTTT	CASSQEGGSLGAQHF
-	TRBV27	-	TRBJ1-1	TGTGCCAGCAGTTTATTGGGCAGGGGAGGGGCAGGGACTGAAGCTTTCTTT	CASSLLGRGGAGTEAFF
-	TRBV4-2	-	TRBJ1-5	TGTGCCAGCAGCCAAGGGACAGCGGGACAGCCCCAGCATTTT	CASSQGTAGQPQHF
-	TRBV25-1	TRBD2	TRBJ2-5	TGTGCCAGCAGTGAAGGGACTAGCGGGATGGGGCGAGAGACCCAGTACTTC	CASSEGTSGMGRETQYF
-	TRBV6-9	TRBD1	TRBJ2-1	TGTGCCAGCACATCCCGGAGGCAGGGGGCGCGATACAATGAGCAGTTCTTC	CASTSRRQGARYNEQFF
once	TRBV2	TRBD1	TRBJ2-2	TGTGCCAGCAGTGAACTGGGCAGGGGGAACGGGGAGCTGTTTTTT	CASSELGRGNGELFF
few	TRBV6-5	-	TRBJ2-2	TGTGCCAGCAAGTCCGGTAACAGCCCCGGGGAGCTGTTTTTT	CASKSGNSPGELFF
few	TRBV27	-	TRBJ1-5	TGTGCCAGCAGTTTATCAGGGTATAGCAATCAGCCCCAGCATTTT	CASSLSGYSNQPQHF
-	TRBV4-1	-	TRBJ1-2	TGCGCCAGCAGCCAAGAGAGTCGGGGCAACTATGGCTACACCTTC	CASSQESRGNYGYTF
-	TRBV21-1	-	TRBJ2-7	TGTGCCAGCCCCGATTTCTCCTACGAGCAGTACTTC	CASPDFSYEQYF
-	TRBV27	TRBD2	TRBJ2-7	TGTGCCAGCAGTCCTAAGCCCCTAACTAGCGGGAGGGCACAAGAGCAGTACTTC	CASSPKPLTSGRAQEQYF
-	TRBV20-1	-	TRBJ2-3	TGCAGTGCCCCCTTTTCGGATACGCAGTATTTT	CSAPFSDTQYF
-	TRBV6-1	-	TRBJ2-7	TGTGCCAGCAGTGACAGTGCCCCTAGTTTCGGCTACGAGCAGTACTTC	CASSDSAPSFGYEQYF
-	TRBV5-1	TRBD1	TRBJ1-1	TGCGCCAGCAGCTTGTCTCCGGGACAGGGAGGTGGGGAAGCTTTCTTT	CASSLSPGQGGGEAFF
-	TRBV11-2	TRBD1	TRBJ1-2	TGTGCCAGCAGCGGTAATCCCGGGACAGTCTATGGCTACACCTTC	CASSGNPGTVYGYTF
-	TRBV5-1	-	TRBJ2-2	TGCGCCAGCGGAAAAGAGACCGGGGAGCTGTTTTTT	CASGKETGELFF
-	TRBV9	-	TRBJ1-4	TGTGCCAGCAGCGTAGAAACCGACGAAAAACTGTTTTTT	CASSVETDEKLFF
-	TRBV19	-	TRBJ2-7	TGTGCCAGTAGTTCCAACCCGGGCTACGAGCAGTACTTC	CASSSNPGYEQYF
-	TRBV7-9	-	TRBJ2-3	TGTGCCAGCAGTCCAGGGGATATTACAGATACGCAGTATTTT	CASSPGDITDTQYF
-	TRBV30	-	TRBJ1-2	TGTGCCTGGAGTACCCCGACGAGGAACTATGGCTACACCTTC	CAWSTPTRNYGYTF
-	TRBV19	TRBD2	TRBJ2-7	TGTGCCAGTAGTATTAGCGGGAGACGGAGCGAGCAGTACTTC	CASSISGRRSEQYF
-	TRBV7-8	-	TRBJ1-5	TGTGCCAGCAGCTTCGGGGCAGAGGGCAATCAGCCCCAGCATTTT	CASSFGAEGNQPQHF
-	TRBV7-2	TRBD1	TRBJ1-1	TGTGCCAGCAGCTTAGGCAGGGGGCTCGGGACTGAAGCTTTCTTT	CASSLGRGLGTEAFF
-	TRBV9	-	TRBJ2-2	TGTGCCAGCAGCGTAGGTAGCCCCGGGGAGCTGTTTTTT	CASSVGSPGELFF
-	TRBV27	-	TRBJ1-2	TGTGCCAGCAGTTTAAGGGCCAGCCCCACCTATGGCTACACCTTC	CASSLRASPTYGYTF
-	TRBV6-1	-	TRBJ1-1	TGTGCCAGCAGTGACGAGGGATTTAGTATCACTGAAGCTTTCTTT	CASSDEGFSITEAFF